Listed below are T cell receptor beta chains from one sample, sequenced in a study of CD8+ T cells in alopecia areata. Clones were sequenced by immunoSEQ multiplex PCR, and TCRdb holds only the in-frame ones, with some missing. The sample holds 130,000 to 150,000 clones, roughly 50% seen once. The sequenced sample consisted of CD4+ T cells sorted from blood. These receptors were taken from a human donor with alopecia areata. The CDR3 runs from the conserved cysteine through the conserved F or W. Each record gives: CDR3 protein, CDR3 DNA, clone size, V gene, J gene, D gene. The D gene is left open where the match is weak. Size is stated for part of the rows, as once, few or many counts, or as a class when the clone is expanded.

cdr3_aa: CASSYDRGHTEAFF
cdr3_nt: TGTGCCAGCAGCTACGACAGGGGGCACACTGAAGCTTTCTTT
clone_size: few
v_call: TRBV7-3
j_call: TRBJ1-1
d_call: TRBD1

cdr3_aa: CASSLLRAGETQYF
cdr3_nt: TGTGCCAGCAGTCTCCTTAGAGCAGGGGAGACCCAGTACTTC
clone_size: .
v_call: TRBV2
j_call: TRBJ2-5
d_call: .

cdr3_aa: CSVHNGLAGREYF
cdr3_nt: TGCAGCGTACACAACGGACTAGCGGGAAGAGAGTACTTC
clone_size: few
v_call: TRBV29-1
j_call: TRBJ2-5
d_call: TRBD2

cdr3_aa: CAINGQGSDTQYF
cdr3_nt: TGTGCCATCAATGGACAGGGGAGTGATACGCAGTATTTT
clone_size: few
v_call: TRBV10-3
j_call: TRBJ2-3
d_call: TRBD1

cdr3_aa: CASSYVDRGQETQYF
cdr3_nt: TGTGCCAGCAGTTACGTGGACAGGGGCCAAGAGACCCAGTACTTC
clone_size: .
v_call: TRBV6-5
j_call: TRBJ2-5
d_call: TRBD1

cdr3_aa: CASSGTLTDTQYF
cdr3_nt: TGCGCCAGCAGCGGTACACTCACAGATACGCAGTATTTT
clone_size: few
v_call: TRBV5-1
j_call: TRBJ2-3
d_call: .

cdr3_aa: CSVGPRVGPQYF
cdr3_nt: TGCAGCGTTGGTCCCCGAGTGGGGCCGCAGTACTTC
clone_size: .
v_call: TRBV29-1
j_call: TRBJ2-7
d_call: .

cdr3_aa: CSVARTGNEQFF
cdr3_nt: TGCAGCGTCGCCCGGACAGGGAATGAGCAGTTCTTC
clone_size: .
v_call: TRBV29-1
j_call: TRBJ2-1
d_call: TRBD1

cdr3_aa: CSGYKGKSEQFF
cdr3_nt: TGCAGCGGATACAAAGGGAAAAGTGAGCAGTTCTTC
clone_size: few
v_call: TRBV29-1
j_call: TRBJ2-1
d_call: .

cdr3_aa: CASSTIPGQQETQYF
cdr3_nt: TGTGCCAGCAGCACCATACCGGGACAGCAAGAGACCCAGTACTTC
clone_size: once
v_call: TRBV9
j_call: TRBJ2-5
d_call: TRBD1

cdr3_aa: CASHRDNACYEQYF
cdr3_nt: TGCGCCAGCCACCGGGACAATGCCTGCTACGAGCAGTACTTC
clone_size: few
v_call: TRBV23-1
j_call: TRBJ2-7
d_call: .

cdr3_aa: CASSLVGQVLFF
cdr3_nt: TGTGCCAGCAGCTTAGTAGGGCAGGTTCTGTTCTTC
clone_size: .
v_call: TRBV7-8
j_call: TRBJ2-1
d_call: .

cdr3_aa: CSVGPLDTQYF
cdr3_nt: TGCAGCGTTGGCCCCCTCGATACGCAGTATTTT
clone_size: .
v_call: TRBV29-1
j_call: TRBJ2-3
d_call: .

cdr3_aa: CASSLSGLSKKFF
cdr3_nt: TGCGCCAGCAGCTTGAGTGGGTTGAGCAAAAAGTTCTTC
clone_size: .
v_call: TRBV5-1
j_call: TRBJ2-1
d_call: .

cdr3_aa: CASSYTGGQETQYF
cdr3_nt: TGCGCCAGCAGCTACACAGGGGGCCAGGAGACCCAGTACTTC
clone_size: .
v_call: TRBV5-1
j_call: TRBJ2-5
d_call: TRBD1

cdr3_aa: CASSLGSSGRFDEQFF
cdr3_nt: TGCGCCAGCAGCCTAGGGTCTAGCGGGAGGTTTGATGAGCAGTTCTTC
clone_size: .
v_call: TRBV5-1
j_call: TRBJ2-1
d_call: TRBD2

cdr3_aa: CASRDPGSSYEQYF
cdr3_nt: TGCGCCAGCAGGGATCCGGGGTCCTCCTACGAGCAGTACTTC
clone_size: .
v_call: TRBV5-1
j_call: TRBJ2-7
d_call: .

cdr3_aa: CASSKDRSRYF
cdr3_nt: TGCGCCAGCAGCAAGGACAGGTCGCGGTATTTT
clone_size: .
v_call: TRBV5-1
j_call: TRBJ2-3
d_call: TRBD1

cdr3_aa: CASSTHPHEQYF
cdr3_nt: TGCGCCAGCAGCACCCACCCTCACGAGCAGTACTTC
clone_size: .
v_call: TRBV4-1
j_call: TRBJ2-7
d_call: .

cdr3_aa: CASSSGSLSWFF
cdr3_nt: TGTGCCAGCAGCTCTGGGAGTCTGAGTTGGTTCTTC
clone_size: .
v_call: TRBV5-4
j_call: TRBJ2-1
d_call: .

cdr3_aa: CSVAPGLITGELFF
cdr3_nt: TGCAGCGTTGCCCCGGGACTGATAACCGGGGAGCTGTTTTTT
clone_size: .
v_call: TRBV29-1
j_call: TRBJ2-2
d_call: .

cdr3_aa: CASSPKPHRDTEETQYF
cdr3_nt: TGTGCCAGCAGTCCGAAACCACACAGGGATACGGAAGAGACCCAGTACTTC
clone_size: .
v_call: TRBV27
j_call: TRBJ2-5
d_call: .

cdr3_aa: CAISEVTRQETQYF
cdr3_nt: TGTGCCATCAGTGAAGTAACGAGGCAAGAGACCCAGTACTTC
clone_size: few
v_call: TRBV10-3
j_call: TRBJ2-5
d_call: .

cdr3_aa: CASSYSRETQYF
cdr3_nt: TGTGCCAGCAGTTACTCGAGAGAGACCCAGTACTTC
clone_size: .
v_call: TRBV6-5
j_call: TRBJ2-5
d_call: .

cdr3_aa: CASSPWTSGRKKYEQYF
cdr3_nt: TGCGCCAGCAGCCCTTGGACTAGCGGGAGAAAAAAGTACGAGCAGTACTTC
clone_size: .
v_call: TRBV4-1
j_call: TRBJ2-7
d_call: TRBD2

cdr3_aa: CASYAAGGLEQYF
cdr3_nt: TGTGCCAGCTACGCTGCGGGAGGTCTCGAGCAGTACTTC
clone_size: .
v_call: TRBV28
j_call: TRBJ2-7
d_call: TRBD2

cdr3_aa: CSAIITDTQYF
cdr3_nt: TGCAGTGCTATCATCACAGATACGCAGTATTTT
clone_size: few
v_call: TRBV20-1
j_call: TRBJ2-3
d_call: .

cdr3_aa: CASSVRANTEAFF
cdr3_nt: TGCGCCAGCAGTGTTAGGGCGAACACTGAAGCTTTCTTT
clone_size: .
v_call: TRBV5-1
j_call: TRBJ1-1
d_call: .

cdr3_aa: CASSLVLGFTGELFF
cdr3_nt: TGCGCCAGCAGCTTGGTTTTAGGGTTCACCGGGGAGCTGTTTTTT
clone_size: few
v_call: TRBV5-1
j_call: TRBJ2-2
d_call: .